Listed below are T cell receptor beta chains from one sample, sequenced in a study of T cell repertoires in cytomegalovirus infection. From the reads, TCRdb called clonotypes with MiXCR, one entry per CDR3 protein. The table has about 890,000 distinct CDR3 sequences, around 31% seen once. For these TCRs, the target antigens are not known. This specimen consisted of cultured CD8+ T cells from PBMCs, obtained from culture after CMV antigen stimulation. The source is a human donor in good health (CMV status not recorded). Some clones in this sample may be carry-over from other donors' samples. Each CDR3 is given with its conserved first and last residue. D genes are given only for firm matches. Some rows have no size entry. The others give once, few or many, or a class for an expanded clone.

>many|-|11|TRBJ2-1|TRBV7-9
TGTGCCAGCACTGGGGAAGATGAGCAGTTCTTC
CASTGEDEQFF
>few|TRBD2|15|TRBJ2-3|TRBV7-9
TGTGCCAGCAGCCCCCCGAGCGGGGGGGCGGATACGCAGTATTTT
CASSPPSGGADTQYF
>-|TRBD1|15|TRBJ1-2|TRBV27
TGTGCCAGCAGTTTATCGAAGGGGGCCGGGGGTGGCTACACCTTC
CASSLSKGAGGGYTF
>few|-|15|TRBJ1-1|TRBV27
TGTGCCAGCTGGAAGACTGGGTATGTCAGGACTGAAGCTTTCTTT
CASWKTGYVRTEAFF
>-|-|14|TRBJ2-4|TRBV7-9
TGTGCCAGCAGCTTCGCGGGGATCAAAAACATTCAGTACTTC
CASSFAGIKNIQYF
>few|TRBD1|14|TRBJ2-7|TRBV6-1
TGTGCCAACAATCCGGACAGGATTAACTACGAGCAGTACTTC
CANNPDRINYEQYF
>-|-|12|TRBJ2-2|TRBV19
TGTGCCAGTAAAGTAGACACCGGGGAGCTGTTTTTT
CASKVDTGELFF
>-|-|15|TRBJ1-2|TRBV27
TGTGCCAGCTTCGGGGACCGACCACCGGACTATGGCTACACCTTC
CASFGDRPPDYGYTF
>-|TRBD1|16|TRBJ1-4|TRBV3-1
TGTGCCAGCAGCCAGGGGGAGGACAGGACTAATGAAAAACTGTTTTTT
CASSQGEDRTNEKLFF
>-|-|12|TRBJ2-3|TRBV10-3
TGTGCCATCAGTGAGTCGTCGTTACCACAGTATTTT
CAISESSLPQYF
>-|-|16|TRBJ2-7|TRBV3-1
TGTGCCAGCAGCCAAGATCGGGAATTGTTCAGCGACGAGCAGTACTTC
CASSQDRELFSDEQYF
>-|TRBD2|14|TRBJ2-5|TRBV20-1
TGCAGTGCCCACGGGAGGGAGTACCAAGAGACCCAGTACTTC
CSAHGREYQETQYF
>few|-|15|TRBJ2-3|TRBV7-7
TGTGCTAGCAGCTTGACCCCGACAGACACAGATACGCAGTATTTT
CASSLTPTDTDTQYF
>few|TRBD2|19|TRBJ2-3|TRBV5-1
TGCGCCAGCAGCTTGCACGGACTAGCGGGGCCGTCTAGCACAGATACGCAGTATTTT
CASSLHGLAGPSSTDTQYF